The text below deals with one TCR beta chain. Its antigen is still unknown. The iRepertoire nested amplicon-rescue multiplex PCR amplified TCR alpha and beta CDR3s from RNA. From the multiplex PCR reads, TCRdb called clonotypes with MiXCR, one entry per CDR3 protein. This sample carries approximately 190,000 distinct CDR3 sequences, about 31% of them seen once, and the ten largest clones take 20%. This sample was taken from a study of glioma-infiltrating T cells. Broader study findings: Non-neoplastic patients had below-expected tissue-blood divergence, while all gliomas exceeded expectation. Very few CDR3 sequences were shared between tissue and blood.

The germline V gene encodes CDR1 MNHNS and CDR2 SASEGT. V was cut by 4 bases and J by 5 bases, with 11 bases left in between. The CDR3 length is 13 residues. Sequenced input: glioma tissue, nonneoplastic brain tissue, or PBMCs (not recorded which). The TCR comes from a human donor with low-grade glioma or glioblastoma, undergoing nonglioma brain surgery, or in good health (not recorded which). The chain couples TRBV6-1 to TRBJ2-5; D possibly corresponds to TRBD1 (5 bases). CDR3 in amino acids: CASSGQSGETQYF. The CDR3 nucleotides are TGTGCCAGCAGTGGACAGAGTGGGGAGACCCAGTACTTC.